These 10 T cell receptor beta chains were all obtained from the same sample, sequenced in a study of blood T cell repertoires in COVID-19. Data came from immunoSEQ multiplex PCR; TCRdb stores just in-frame clones and leaves some out. The sample holds some 120,000 clones, approximately 83% seen once. Sequencing was carried out using peripheral blood. Source of these receptors: a woman aged 45-65 years with acute or convalescent COVID-19.

The V and J genes are TRBV6-4 and TRBJ2-2; 9 positions match TRBD1. This CDR3 contains 15 residues. Germline CDR1 MRHNA, CDR2 SNTAGT. Unmatched junction bases numbered 9, after V lost 5 bases and J lost 8 bases. The DNA of the CDR3 is TGTGCCAGCAGTCAAACCGGGACAGGGCAAGGGGAGCTGTTTTTT. Protein product: CASSQTGTGQGELFF.

The rearrangement links TRBV30 to TRBJ1-4, with a weak D call TRBD1 (5 bases). Trimming took 2 bases from V and 4 from J, leaving 11 bases between them. The CDR3 has 14 amino acids. Germline V lookup: CDR1 GTSNPN, CDR2 SVGIG (reference sequence). In DNA, the CDR3 is TGTGCCTGGAGTCTGGGTGACAGTAATGAAAAACTGTTTTTT. Amino acids: CAWSLGDSNEKLFF.

This clone occurred once. Within the sample, other DNA sequences also encode this same CDR3. The V call is TRBV29-1, the J call TRBJ2-7; D is possibly TRBD1 (5 bases). The CDR3 length is 12 residues. Trimming left V 6 bases short and J 0 bases short, with 9 bases between. Per the germline V gene, CDR1 is SQVTM and CDR2 is ANQGSEA. CDR3 nucleotide sequence: TGCAGCGTAAGGACACTCTCCTACGAGCAGTACTTC. Translating it yields CSVRTLSYEQYF.

This chain connects TRBV12-3 or TRBV12-4 to TRBJ2-1, with D possibly TRBD1 on 7 matching bases. Deletions cut 5 bases from V and 6 bases from J, with 11 bases between. This CDR3 comprises 13 residues. The CDR3 DNA is TGTGCCAGCAGTGCGGGACAGATCAATGAGCAGTTCTTC. This translates into CASSAGQINEQFF.

The chain uses TRBV3-1 (or the pseudogene TRBV3-2) and TRBJ1-1; D might be TRBD1 (5 bases). The CDR3 runs to 13 residues. The germline gives CDR1 LGHDT, CDR2 YNNKEL (reference sequence). V dropped 4 bases and J dropped 6 bases, with 12 bases sitting between them. The CDR3 spells CASSLGGDAEAFF. In DNA form, the CDR3 reads TGTGCCAGCAGCCTTGGGGGGGACGCTGAAGCTTTCTTT.

The chain employs TRBV20-1 and TRBJ2-1; no clear D. V lost 6 bases, J lost 4 bases, and 7 bases lay in between. Germline V gene sequence: CDR1 DFQATT, CDR2 SNEGSKA (reference sequence). The CDR3 length is 11 residues. The CDR3 coding sequence is TGCAGTGCGCGAACTTACAATGAGCAGTTCTTC. Protein: CSARTYNEQFF.

This sequence joins TRBV25-1 and TRBJ1-2; no clear D. The germline gives CDR1 MGHDK, CDR2 SYGVNS. V was cut by 1 base and J by 1 base, with 10 bases left in between. This CDR3 is 15 amino acids long. The CDR3 region has the DNA TGTGCCAGCAGTGAATCTTGGCGGTATAACTATGGCTACACCTTC. This encodes CASSESWRYNYGYTF.

V usage is TRBV7-8 and J usage is TRBJ1-5; TRBD1 might be the D (6 bases). Trimming removed 1 base at V and 3 bases at J, with 10 bases between. This CDR3 is built from 15 residues. Germline V gene sequence: CDR1 SGHVS, CDR2 FQNEAQ. The CDR3 bases are TGTGCCAGCAGCTTAGGGGGACACTCCAATCAGCCCCAGCATTTT. Translated: CASSLGGHSNQPQHF.

This chain connects TRBV2 to TRBJ1-5; TRBD1 matches at 8 bases. Germline CDR1 SNHLY, CDR2 FYNNEI. CDR3 length: 17 amino acids. V lost 6 bases, J lost 6 bases, and 16 bases stayed unmatched. The CDR3 loop is CASRRSTTGGYGQPQHF. The CDR3 bases are TGTGCCAGCAGACGATCTACCACAGGGGGATATGGTCAGCCCCAGCATTTT.

The gene calls are TRBV12-3 or TRBV12-4 and TRBJ1-4; D may be TRBD1 (5 bases). This CDR3 is built from 13 residues. The V end lost 6 bases, the J end lost 10 bases, and 15 bases lay between the germline ends. The CDR3 bases are TGTGCCAGCAGGAATGACCGACAGACAAAACTGTTTTTT. Translation: CASRNDRQTKLFF.